These 25 T cell receptor beta chains share one sample of origin, sequenced in a study of shared clonotypes between healthy human individuals. Libraries were prepared by immunoSEQ multiplex PCR; TCRdb keeps only in-frame clonotypes and omits some of them. Here the sample spans hundreds of thousands of clones, less than 85% being singletons. Material for sequencing was memory CD4+ T cells sorted from blood. Indicated subset: CD45RA-negative fraction. These receptors were collected from a woman aged 25 to 39 in good health.

V gene TRBV19 combines with J gene TRBJ2-1; D is unclear. The germline V gene encodes CDR1 LNHDA and CDR2 SQIVND (reference sequence). CDR3 length: 10 amino acids. V was trimmed by 10 bases and J by 5 bases, leaving 6 bases between them. CDR3: CATMDNEQFF. The CDR3 nucleotides are TGTGCCACTATGGACAATGAGCAGTTCTTC.

This clone appeared a few times. The gene calls are TRBV7-9 and TRBJ2-2; possible D gene TRBD2, 5 bases. The germline V and J ends were trimmed by 2 bases and 8 bases, with 12 bases remaining between them. The V gene's germline CDR1 is SEHNR and CDR2 FQNEAQ (reference sequence). The CDR3 totals 14 residues. The CDR3 sequence: CASSLLSGKGELFF. CDR3 DNA sequence: TGTGCCAGCAGCTTACTGAGCGGTAAAGGGGAGCTGTTTTTT.

Details on this clone: The junction departs from germline at one end; a sequencing error may be responsible. The chain recombines TRBV28 with TRBJ1-4; D not certain. Germline V gene sequence: CDR1 MDHEN, CDR2 SYDVKM. The CDR3 is 15 amino acids. This CDR3 is CASRLYGATNEKLFF. DNA of the CDR3: TGTGCCAGCAGATTATACGGTGCAACTAATGAAAAACTGTTTTTT.

The chain employs TRBV18 and TRBJ2-1, with 7 bases lining up with TRBD2. The CDR3 covers 15 residues. Germline CDR1 is KGHSH and CDR2 is LQKENI. V shed 5 bases, J shed 3 bases, and the junction held 7 bases outside the gene matches. This CDR3 is CASSAGSGIYNEQFF. The CDR3 bases are TGTGCCAGCTCAGCCGGGAGCGGGATCTACAATGAGCAGTTCTTC.

This clone was found a few times. V usage is TRBV18 and J usage is TRBJ2-1; no firm D call. Looked up from germline, CDR1 is KGHSH and CDR2 is LQKENI. CDR3 size: 12 residues. Trimming removed 6 bases from V and 8 bases from J, with 11 bases in between. CDR3 sequence (DNA): TGTGCCAGCTCCGACTTGTACCATGAGCAGTTCTTC. Protein product: CASSDLYHEQFF. The whole variable domain, remainder taken from reference TRBV18 and TRBJ2-1, is NAGVMQNPRHLVRRRGQEARLRCSPMKGHSHVYWYRQLPEEGLKFMVYLQKENIIDESGMPKERFSAEFPKEGPSILRIQQVVRGDSAAYFCASSDLYHEQFFGPGTRLTVL.

The chain combines TRBV11-3 with TRBJ2-5; D remains unclear. The V end was cut by 0 bases, the J end by 5 bases, with 7 bases between. Germline V gene lookup returns CDR1 SGHNT and CDR2 YENEEA. The CDR3 is made up of 13 amino acids. This CDR3 reads CASSLDWSETQYF. In DNA, the CDR3 is TGTGCCAGCAGCTTAGATTGGTCGGAGACCCAGTACTTC.

The chain couples TRBV2 to TRBJ2-7; 10 bases line up with TRBD2. CDR1 and CDR2 (germline): SNHLY, FYNNEI. V shed 5 bases, J shed 0 bases, and the junction held 25 bases outside the gene matches. The CDR3 has 22 residues. CDR3 bases: TGTGCCAGCAGTAAACCCTCACCCCAGGGGGCTGGACTAGCGGTCCTCTCCTACGAGCAGTACTTC. Its translation is CASSKPSPQGAGLAVLSYEQYF.

This sequence joins TRBV19 and TRBJ2-6; possible D gene TRBD2, 5 bases. The germline V gene has CDR1 LNHDA and CDR2 SQIVND (reference sequence). CDR3 length: 19 amino acids. V lost 5 bases, J lost 0 bases, and 20 bases lay in between. The CDR3 bases are TGTGCCAGTAGTCCTATAACTAGTTCCCGATTCTCTGGGGCCAACGTCCTGACTTTC. Its protein is CASSPITSSRFSGANVLTF.

The chain recombines TRBV7-9 with TRBJ1-2; D is possibly TRBD1 (5 bases). The CDR3 is 13 amino acids. The germline V gene encodes CDR1 SEHNR and CDR2 FQNEAQ (reference sequence). Trimming removed 1 base at V and 4 bases at J, with 7 bases between. CDR3 nucleotide sequence: TGTGCCAGCAGCTTAGGGGACGGCTATGGCTACACCTTC. Its translation is CASSLGDGYGYTF.

In its sample, this clone was seen once. The CDR3 is CASSLKGANTGELFF. The CDR3, as DNA: TGTGCCAGCAGCTTAAAAGGGGCAAACACCGGGGAGCTGTTTTTT. V and J are TRBV7-3 and TRBJ2-2, with D possibly being TRBD1 (5 bases). CDR1 SGHTA and CDR2 FQGTGA come from the germline V gene. V shed 1 base and J shed 2 bases, with 8 bases lying between them. The CDR3 sequence is 15 residues long.

The rearrangement joins TRBV14 to TRBJ2-3; 7 bases align to TRBD1. This CDR3 has 13 residues. Germline V CDR1 and CDR2: SGHDN, FVKESK. Trimming at V came to 6 bases and at J to 0 bases, leaving 0 bases not matched to a gene. CDR3 sequence (DNA): TGTGCCAGCAGGGGACAGAGCACAGATACGCAGTATTTT. It specifies CASRGQSTDTQYF.

The chain links TRBV18 to TRBJ1-1, with D possibly TRBD1 on 6 matching bases. Looked up from germline, CDR1 is KGHSH and CDR2 is LQKENI. V was cut by 4 bases and J by 14 bases, with 23 bases left in between. There are 14 residues in the CDR3. CDR3: CASSLDRNAQAPFF. CDR3 DNA: TGTGCCAGCTCACTCGACAGGAACGCTCAGGCCCCATTCTTT. Combining the CDR3 with reference TRBV18 and TRBJ1-1 gives the whole variable domain NAGVMQNPRHLVRRRGQEARLRCSPMKGHSHVYWYRQLPEEGLKFMVYLQKENIIDESGMPKERFSAEFPKEGPSILRIQQVVRGDSAAYFCASSLDRNAQAPFFGQGTRLTVV.

The chain employs TRBV6-6 and TRBJ2-7; unclear D gene. Germline lookup yields CDR1 MNHNY and CDR2 SVGAGI (reference sequence). With 7 bases removed from V and 5 bases from J, the gap between germline ends came to 15 bases. The CDR3 spans 13 residues. This CDR3 reads CASTRPKSHEQYF. The CDR3 region has the DNA TGTGCCAGCACTCGCCCGAAATCCCACGAGCAGTACTTC.

The chain has TRBV28 and TRBJ2-3; 8 bases map to TRBD2. The CDR3 is 15 amino acids. V shed 3 bases, J shed 2 bases, and the junction held 4 bases outside the gene matches. In germline, CDR1 is MDHEN, CDR2 SYDVKM. In DNA form, the CDR3 reads TGTGCCAGCAGTTTGAGTAGCGGGAACACAGATACGCAGTATTTT. Translation: CASSLSSGNTDTQYF.

This clone came up a few times. This sequence joins TRBV25-1 and TRBJ2-7; 11 positions match TRBD2. Germline lookup yields CDR1 MGHDK and CDR2 SYGVNS. The J segment lost 2 bases and the V segment lost 8 bases, leaving 8 bases of the junction unmatched. The CDR3 is 15 residues long. The chain's CDR3 is CASGLGLAETYEQYF. In DNA form, the CDR3 reads TGTGCCAGCGGACTGGGACTAGCGGAGACCTACGAGCAGTACTTC.

Concerning this clone itself: The same CDR3 is also encoded by other DNA sequences in this sample. V is TRBV5-1 and J is TRBJ2-5; D gene uncertain. Germline CDR1 SGHRS, CDR2 YFSETQ. The V end lost 1 base, the J end lost 5 bases, and 6 bases lay between the germline ends. CDR3 length: 12 residues. The CDR3 region is CASSLSWETQYF. Written as DNA, the CDR3 is TGCGCCAGCAGCTTGAGCTGGGAGACCCAGTACTTC.

This clone came up a few times. The CDR3 DNA sequence: TGTGCCAGCAGCCCCGACAGGCCAGGGAACACTGAAGCTTTCTTT. Its translation: CASSPDRPGNTEAFF. This sequence joins TRBV7-8 and TRBJ1-1, with TRBD1 as a possible D gene (6 bases). Trimming pared 5 bases from V and 1 base from J, leaving 14 bases between. The length of the CDR3 is 15 residues. Germline V gene lookup returns CDR1 SGHVS and CDR2 FQNEAQ.

Comments on this clone: This same CDR3 is encoded by further DNA sequences in the sample. The chain uses TRBV7-2 and TRBJ2-5; no clear D gene. Trimming left V 2 bases short and J 4 bases short, with 5 bases between. The CDR3 is 12 amino acids. CDR1 SGHTA and CDR2 FQGNSA come from the germline V gene. The CDR3: CASSLTRETQYF. The CDR3 DNA is TGTGCCAGCAGCTTAACCAGAGAGACCCAGTACTTC.

The V gene is TRBV7-2, the J gene TRBJ2-7; TRBD1 might be the D (6 bases). CDR3 length equals 13 residues. V shed 5 bases and J shed 4 bases, with 12 bases lying between them. CDR1 and CDR2 (germline): SGHTA, FQGNSA. CDR3 nucleotide sequence: TGTGCCAGCAGCACCCGGACAGAATACGAGCAGTACTTC. Translating gives CASSTRTEYEQYF.

The chain is built from TRBV7-6 and TRBJ1-4, with D tentatively TRBD1 (6 bases). The germline CDR1 and CDR2 sequences are SGHVS and FNYEAQ. The V and J ends lost 1 base and 5 bases respectively, with 14 bases between them. The CDR3 covers 16 residues. The CDR3, as DNA: TGTGCCAGCAGCTTAGTGGGGGGCCCTGGAAATGAAAAACTGTTTTTT. It encodes CASSLVGGPGNEKLFF.

The chain carries TRBV4-1 and TRBJ1-5, with TRBD1 as a possible D gene (6 bases). Germline lookup yields CDR1 MGHRA and CDR2 YSYEKL. The V and J ends lost 0 bases and 1 base respectively, with 16 bases between them. This CDR3 contains 18 residues. CDR3 in DNA: TGCGCCAGCAGCCAAGAATTAACAGGGAGAAGGAGCAATCAGCCCCAGCATTTT. This translates into CASSQELTGRRSNQPQHF.

V is TRBV28 and J is TRBJ2-1; 12 bases are shared with TRBD2. The length of the CDR3 is 15 residues. Trimming took 5 bases from V and 8 from J; bases not matched to a gene: 7. Germline V gene lookup returns CDR1 MDHEN and CDR2 SYDVKM. CDR3 amino acids: CASSPRLAGVHEQFF. For the CDR3, the DNA is TGTGCCAGCAGTCCTCGACTAGCGGGAGTTCATGAGCAGTTCTTC.

V is TRBV10-2 and J is TRBJ2-3; a weak D match, TRBD2 (5 bases). CDR1 WSHSY and CDR2 SAAADI come from the germline V gene. Trimming took 6 bases from V and 1 from J, leaving 8 bases between them. This CDR3 contains 13 residues. The CDR3 sequence: CASRAGGTDTQYF. The DNA of the CDR3 is TGCGCCAGCAGGGCCGGGGGCACAGATACGCAGTATTTT.

The rearrangement joins TRBV29-1 to TRBJ2-1, with D perhaps matching TRBD2 (6 bases). The ends were cut back, 4 bases at V and 4 bases at J, with 11 bases in the middle. The CDR3 totals 13 residues. Germline-derived CDR1 and CDR2 are SQVTM and ANQGSEA. The DNA of the CDR3 is TGCAGCGTTGCCGGGGGTCGGTACAATGAGCAGTTCTTC. It specifies CSVAGGRYNEQFF.

A remark on this clone: A much larger clone lies one base from this, so it may be a read error. Other DNA sequences of this sample code for an identical CDR3. The V and J genes are TRBV2 and TRBJ1-5, with 7 bases fitting TRBD1. Germline V gene lookup returns CDR1 SNHLY and CDR2 FYNNEI. V shed 6 bases and J 2 bases; nucleotides not matched to a gene: 1. This CDR3 spans 13 amino acids. The CDR3 is CASRGTGNQPQHF. The CDR3 DNA reads as TGTGCCAGCAGAGGGACAGGCAATCAGCCCCAGCATTTT. Full variable domain (remainder filled in from reference TRBV2 and TRBJ1-5): EPEVTQTPSHQVTQMGQEVILRCVPISNHLYFYWYRQILGQKVEFLVSFYNNEISEKSEIFDDQFSVERPDGSNFTLKIRSTKLEDSAMYFCASRGTGNQPQHFGDGTRLSIL.